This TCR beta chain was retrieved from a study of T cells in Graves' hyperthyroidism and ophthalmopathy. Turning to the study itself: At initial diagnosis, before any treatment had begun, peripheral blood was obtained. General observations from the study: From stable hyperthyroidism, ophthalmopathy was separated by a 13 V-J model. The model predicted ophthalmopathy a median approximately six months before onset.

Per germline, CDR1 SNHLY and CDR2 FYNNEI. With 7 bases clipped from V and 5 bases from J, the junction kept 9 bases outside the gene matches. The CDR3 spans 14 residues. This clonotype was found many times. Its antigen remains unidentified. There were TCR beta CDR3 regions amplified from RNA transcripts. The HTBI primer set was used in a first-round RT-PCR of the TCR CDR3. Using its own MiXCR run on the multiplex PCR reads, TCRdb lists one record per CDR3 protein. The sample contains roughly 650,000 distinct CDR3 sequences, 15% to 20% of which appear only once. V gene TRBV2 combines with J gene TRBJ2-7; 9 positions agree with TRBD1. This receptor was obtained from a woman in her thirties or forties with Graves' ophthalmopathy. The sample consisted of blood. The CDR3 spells CASKAWDRVHEQYF. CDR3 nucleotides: TGTGCCAGCAAAGCCTGGGACAGGGTCCACGAGCAGTACTTC.